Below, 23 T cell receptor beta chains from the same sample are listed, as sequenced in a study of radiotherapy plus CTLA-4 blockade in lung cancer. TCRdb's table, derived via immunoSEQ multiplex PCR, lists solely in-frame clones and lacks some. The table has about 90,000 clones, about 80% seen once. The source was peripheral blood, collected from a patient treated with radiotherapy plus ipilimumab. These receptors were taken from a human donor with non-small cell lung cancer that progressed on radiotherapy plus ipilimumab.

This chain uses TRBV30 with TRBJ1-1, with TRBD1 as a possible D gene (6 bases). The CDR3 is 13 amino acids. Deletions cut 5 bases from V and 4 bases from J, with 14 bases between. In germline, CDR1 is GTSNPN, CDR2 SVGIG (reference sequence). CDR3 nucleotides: TGTGCCTGGCAACAACAGGGAGGCACTGAAGCTTTCTTT. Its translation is CAWQQQGGTEAFF.

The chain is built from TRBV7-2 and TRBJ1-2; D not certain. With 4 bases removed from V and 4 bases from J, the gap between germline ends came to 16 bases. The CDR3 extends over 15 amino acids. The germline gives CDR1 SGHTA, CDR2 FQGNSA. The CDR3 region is CASSSDRTATYGYTF. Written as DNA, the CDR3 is TGTGCCAGCAGCTCTGATAGGACGGCGACCTATGGCTACACCTTC.

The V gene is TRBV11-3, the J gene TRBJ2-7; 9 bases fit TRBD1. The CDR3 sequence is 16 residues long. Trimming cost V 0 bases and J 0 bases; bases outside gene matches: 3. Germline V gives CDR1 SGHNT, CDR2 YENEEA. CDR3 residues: CASSLDGTGISYEQYF. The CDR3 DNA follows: TGTGCCAGCAGCTTAGATGGGACAGGGATCTCCTACGAGCAGTACTTC.

CDR3 DNA: TGTGCCAGCAGTTACTTACTAGCGCATCCCTACGAGCAGTACTTC. Amino acids: CASSYLLAHPYEQYF. The chain employs TRBV6-5 and TRBJ2-7; 7 bases match TRBD2. The CDR3 consists of 15 residues. V was pared by 1 base and J by 2 bases, with 5 bases of the junction left unmatched. From germline, CDR1 is MNHEY and CDR2 SVGAGI.

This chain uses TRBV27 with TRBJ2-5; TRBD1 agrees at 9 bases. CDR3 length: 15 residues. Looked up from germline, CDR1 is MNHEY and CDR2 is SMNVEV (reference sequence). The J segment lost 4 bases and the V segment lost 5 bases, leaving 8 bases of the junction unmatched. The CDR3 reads CASSPINRGRETQYF. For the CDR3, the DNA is TGTGCCAGCAGTCCGATTAACAGGGGGCGAGAGACCCAGTACTTC.

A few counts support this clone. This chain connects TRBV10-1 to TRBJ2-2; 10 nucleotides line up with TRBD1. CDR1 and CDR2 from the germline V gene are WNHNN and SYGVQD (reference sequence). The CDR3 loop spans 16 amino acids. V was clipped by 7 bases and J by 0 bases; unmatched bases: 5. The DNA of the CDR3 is TGCGCCAGCACTATGACAGGGGGCGCGAACACCGGGGAGCTGTTTTTT. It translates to CASTMTGGANTGELFF.

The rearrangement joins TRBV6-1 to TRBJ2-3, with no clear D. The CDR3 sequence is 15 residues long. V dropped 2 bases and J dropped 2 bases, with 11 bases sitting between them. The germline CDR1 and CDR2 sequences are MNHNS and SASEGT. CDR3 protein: CASSEIGSFTDTQYF. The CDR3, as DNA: TGTGCCAGCAGTGAAATTGGCAGCTTCACAGATACGCAGTATTTT.

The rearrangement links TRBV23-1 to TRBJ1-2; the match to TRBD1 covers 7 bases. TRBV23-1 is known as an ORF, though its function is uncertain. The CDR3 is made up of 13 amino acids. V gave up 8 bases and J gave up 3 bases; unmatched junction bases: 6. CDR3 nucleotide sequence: TGCGCCAGCTTTCCGGGACAGTACTATGGCTACACCTTC. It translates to CASFPGQYYGYTF.

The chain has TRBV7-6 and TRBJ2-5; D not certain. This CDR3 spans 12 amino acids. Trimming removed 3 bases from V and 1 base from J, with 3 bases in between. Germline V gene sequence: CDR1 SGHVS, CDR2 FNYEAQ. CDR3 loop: CASSFLQETQYF. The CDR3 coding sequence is TGTGCCAGCAGCTTCCTCCAAGAGACCCAGTACTTC.

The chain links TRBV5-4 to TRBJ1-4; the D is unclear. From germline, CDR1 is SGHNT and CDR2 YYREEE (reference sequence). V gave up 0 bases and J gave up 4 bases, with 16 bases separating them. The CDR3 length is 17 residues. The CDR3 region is CASSLGVSGADNEKLFF. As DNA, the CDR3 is TGTGCCAGCAGCTTGGGCGTCAGCGGAGCGGATAATGAAAAACTGTTTTTT.

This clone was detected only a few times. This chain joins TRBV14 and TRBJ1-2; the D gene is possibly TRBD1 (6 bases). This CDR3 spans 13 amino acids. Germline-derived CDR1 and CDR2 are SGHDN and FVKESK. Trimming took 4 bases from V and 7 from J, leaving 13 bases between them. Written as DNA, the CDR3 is TGTGCCAGCAGCCCGCAGGGGTTTACTGGCTACACCTTC. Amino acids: CASSPQGFTGYTF.

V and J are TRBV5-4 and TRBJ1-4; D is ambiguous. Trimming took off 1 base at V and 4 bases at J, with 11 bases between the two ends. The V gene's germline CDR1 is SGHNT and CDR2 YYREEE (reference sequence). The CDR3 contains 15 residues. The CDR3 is CASSLKVSGNEKLFF. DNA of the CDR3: TGTGCCAGCAGCTTGAAGGTCTCGGGTAATGAAAAACTGTTTTTT.

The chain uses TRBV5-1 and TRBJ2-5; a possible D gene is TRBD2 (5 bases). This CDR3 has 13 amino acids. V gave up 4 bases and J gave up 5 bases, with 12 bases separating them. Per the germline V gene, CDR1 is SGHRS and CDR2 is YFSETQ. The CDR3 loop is CASSEAVPETQYF. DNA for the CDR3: TGCGCCAGCAGCGAAGCGGTTCCCGAGACCCAGTACTTC.

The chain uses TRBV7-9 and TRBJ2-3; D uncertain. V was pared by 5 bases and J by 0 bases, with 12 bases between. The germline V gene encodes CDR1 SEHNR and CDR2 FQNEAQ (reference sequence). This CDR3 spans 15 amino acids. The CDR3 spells CASSDPRVSTDTQYF. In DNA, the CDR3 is TGTGCCAGCAGCGACCCCCGGGTCAGCACAGATACGCAGTATTTT.

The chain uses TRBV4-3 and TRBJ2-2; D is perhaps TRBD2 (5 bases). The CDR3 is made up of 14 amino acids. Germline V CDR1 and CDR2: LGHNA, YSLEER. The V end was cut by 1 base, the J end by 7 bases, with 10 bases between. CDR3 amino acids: CASSQAGWGGELFF. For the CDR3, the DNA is TGCGCCAGCAGCCAAGCGGGATGGGGCGGGGAGCTGTTTTTT.

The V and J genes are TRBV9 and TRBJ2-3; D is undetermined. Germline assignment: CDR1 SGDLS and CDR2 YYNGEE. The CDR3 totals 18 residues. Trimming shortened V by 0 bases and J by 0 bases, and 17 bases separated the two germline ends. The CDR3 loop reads CASSVGPNVDVSTDTQYF. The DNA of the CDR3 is TGTGCCAGCAGCGTAGGTCCCAACGTAGACGTTAGCACAGATACGCAGTATTTT.

The CDR3 loop is CASGLVESSYNEQFF. CDR3 sequence (DNA): TGTGCCAGTGGACTAGTCGAGAGCTCCTACAATGAGCAGTTCTTC. The chain uses TRBV19 and TRBJ2-1, with 7 nucleotides matching TRBD2. CDR3 length: 15 residues. With 8 bases clipped from V and 0 bases from J, the junction kept 7 bases outside the gene matches. Germline lookup yields CDR1 LNHDA and CDR2 SQIVND (reference sequence).

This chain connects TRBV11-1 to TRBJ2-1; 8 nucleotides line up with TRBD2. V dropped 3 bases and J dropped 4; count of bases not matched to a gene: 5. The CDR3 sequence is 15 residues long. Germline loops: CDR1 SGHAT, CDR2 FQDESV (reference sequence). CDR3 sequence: CASSFSGGTYNEQFF. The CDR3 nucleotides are TGTGCCAGCAGCTTCTCGGGGGGGACTTACAATGAGCAGTTCTTC.

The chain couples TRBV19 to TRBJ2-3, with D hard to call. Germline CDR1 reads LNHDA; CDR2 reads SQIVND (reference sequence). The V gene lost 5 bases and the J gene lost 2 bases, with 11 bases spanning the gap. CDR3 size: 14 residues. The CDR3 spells CASSSPGSTDTQYF. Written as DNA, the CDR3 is TGTGCCAGTAGTTCTCCCGGGTCCACAGATACGCAGTATTTT.

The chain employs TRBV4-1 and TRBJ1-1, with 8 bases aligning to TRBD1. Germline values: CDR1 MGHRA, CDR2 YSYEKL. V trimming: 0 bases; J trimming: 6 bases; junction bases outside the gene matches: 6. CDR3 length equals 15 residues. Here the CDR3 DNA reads TGCGCCAGCAGCCAAGATGCGACAGGGGTCTCTGAAGCTTTCTTT. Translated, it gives CASSQDATGVSEAFF.

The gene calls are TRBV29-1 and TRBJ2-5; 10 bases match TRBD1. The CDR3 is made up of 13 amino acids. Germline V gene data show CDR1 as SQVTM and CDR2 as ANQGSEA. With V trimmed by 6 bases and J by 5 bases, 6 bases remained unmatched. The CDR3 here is CSVHRTGGETQYF. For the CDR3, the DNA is TGCAGCGTCCACCGGACAGGGGGGGAGACCCAGTACTTC.

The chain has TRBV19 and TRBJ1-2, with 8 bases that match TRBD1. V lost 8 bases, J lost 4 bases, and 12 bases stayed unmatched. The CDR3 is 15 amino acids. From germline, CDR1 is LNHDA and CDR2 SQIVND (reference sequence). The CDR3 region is CASHAQGAGFYGYTF. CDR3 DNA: TGTGCCAGTCATGCTCAGGGGGCGGGCTTCTATGGCTACACCTTC.

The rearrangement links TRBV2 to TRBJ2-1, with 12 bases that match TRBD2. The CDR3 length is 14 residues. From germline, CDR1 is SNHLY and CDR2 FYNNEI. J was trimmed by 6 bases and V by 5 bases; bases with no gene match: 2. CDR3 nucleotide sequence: TGTGCCAGCAGTCTAGCGGGGGGGGTCAATGAGCAGTTCTTC. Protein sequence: CASSLAGGVNEQFF.